This T cell receptor beta chain is drawn from a study of post-analysis software for immune sequencing data (dated by TCRdb to between 2014 and 2016). For the wider study: Relapsing-remitting, secondary progressive and progressive-relapsing multiple sclerosis were recorded as disease courses, and subtype annotation was lacking for some patients. The patient repertoires were compared against approximately ten previously published healthy control repertoires obtained from donors aged 6 to 25 years. A subset of samples was prepared in parallel using single-end sample barcoding, then pooled and co-amplified after Illumina adapter ligation.

Library creation used PCR. The instrument given in TCRdb is Illumina HiSeq 2500. To reduce PCR and sequencing biases, unique molecular identifiers were built into the TCR beta cDNA libraries. Every 1 to 10 million input T cells yielded approximately 500,000 cDNA molecules, meaning each molecule approximated one T cell. The patient libraries were prepared and sequenced using the same protocol as the earlier healthy control dataset. Samples belonging to the same batch were prepared together, multiplexed and sequenced on a shared HiSeq lane. The original methods were these. Raw barcoded reads were processed with MIGEC, and single-read molecular identifier groups were discarded before consensus assembly and CDR3 extraction. VDJtools was used for post-analysis of the clonotype tables, and diversity was normalized by down-sampling every dataset to the size of the smallest sample. Repertoire overlap clustering matched CDR3 amino acid but not nucleotide sequences to correct batch-related cross-sample contamination. The public reads were reanalyzed by TCRdb: fastp trimming at Q25, MiXCR alignment, in-frame beta chains only. Rows are unified per CDR3 protein, each entry keeping the most common DNA and genes. TCRdb's processing, not the study's, gives the V and J calls here. The sample contains roughly 800,000 distinct CDR3 sequences, 25% to 30% of them found a single time. The ten largest account for around 0.6% of the sample.

The germline V gene encodes CDR1 SGHTA and CDR2 FQGNSA. Inclusive of the bounding cysteine and phenylalanine, the CDR3 is 14 residues long. Only the CDR3 part of the read is kept: 42 bases, read in frame from the first base. Germline trimming amounts to 5 bases on V and 1 base on J, with 4 as the count of junction bases outside the gene matches. This clonotype was counted a few times. It lacks a known antigen. The sample holds no much larger clone one base away, and base qualities are not on file. Summary of the overall study and its limitations: Direct clustering with F measure revealed strong co-clustering of samples prepared in the same batch, which led to a batch-effect correction. The multiple sclerosis patient group was slightly younger than the control group. Compared with controls, multiple sclerosis patients had significantly lower normalized Chao1 diversity, a finding suggesting substantial peripheral T-cell clonal expansion. Significantly higher frequencies in patients than in controls were found for roughly five TRBV segments, including TRBV5-6, TRBV5-1 and TRBV20-1.

TCR beta repertoires were profiled from peripheral blood of 10 to 15 young patients with multiple sclerosis to demonstrate the VDJtools post-analysis software. The multiple sclerosis patients were children and adolescents between about 6 and 15 years of age. The material sequenced was blood. Here the chain combines TRBV7-2 and TRBJ1-1; 7 central nucleotides agree with TRBD1. This sequence originates from a girl between 5 and 17 years old with multiple sclerosis. CDR3 loop: CASSEGQSNTEAFF. The nucleotide sequence is TGTGCCAGCAGCGAGGGACAGTCGAACACTGAAGCTTTCTTT.